A single sample is the source of the 10 T cell receptor beta chains below, sequenced in a study of T-cell reconstitution after alpha-beta-depleted transplantation in children. A library of TCRbeta sequences, prepared with unique molecular identifiers, was generated. MiXCR, run by TCRdb on the PCR reads, gives a single entry per CDR3 protein. The sample holds about 980,000 distinct CDR3 sequences, 25% to 35% seen once. The specimen comprised PBMCs, mostly from graft donor cells, sampled 360 days after TCRalphabeta/CD19-depleted stem cell transplant. These receptors originate from a boy under two years old who had a stem cell transplant for SCID, so the T cells may come from the graft donor.

This clonotype came up many times. The chain is built from TRBV7-2 and TRBJ2-5, with 10 bases aligning to TRBD2. V shed 3 bases and J 1 base; nucleotides not matched to a gene: 5. Germline CDR1 reads SGHTA; CDR2 reads FQGNSA. This CDR3 is 16 amino acids long. The CDR3 DNA follows: TGTGCCAGCAGCTTCATCGGACTAGCGGCCCAAGAGACCCAGTACTTC. It translates to CASSFIGLAAQETQYF.

The V call is TRBV4-1, the J call TRBJ2-5; D uncertain. Germline V gives CDR1 MGHRA, CDR2 YSYEKL. The CDR3 contains 16 residues. Trimming removed 0 bases from V and 4 bases from J, with 15 bases in between. CDR3 amino acids: CASSQDWRSLIETQYF. The CDR3 region has the DNA TGCGCCAGCAGCCAAGACTGGCGTAGTTTGATAGAGACCCAGTACTTC.

This clonotype has just a few counts. The CDR3 sequence: CASRTSGVSTDTQYF. The CDR3 DNA reads TGCGCCAGCAGGACTAGCGGGGTTAGCACAGATACGCAGTATTTT. The chain has TRBV5-1 and TRBJ2-3, with 11 bases lining up with TRBD2. Germline CDR1 and CDR2: SGHRS and YFSETQ. This CDR3 comprises 15 residues. Trimming removed 5 bases from V and 0 bases from J; junction bases left unmatched: 2.

There are a few counts of this clonotype. The V gene is TRBV5-1, the J gene TRBJ2-1, with 7 bases lining up with TRBD1. The V segment lost 6 bases and the J segment 6 bases; nucleotides outside the gene matches: 12. Germline values: CDR1 SGHRS, CDR2 YFSETQ. This CDR3 has 15 residues. The CDR3 sequence is CASTLTHRGSNEQFF. The CDR3 DNA sequence: TGCGCCAGCACCCTTACACACAGGGGCAGCAATGAGCAGTTCTTC.

The chain uses TRBV30 and TRBJ2-5, with 7 nucleotides matching TRBD1. Germline loops: CDR1 GTSNPN, CDR2 SVGIG (reference sequence). The CDR3 has 14 residues. J was trimmed by 5 bases and V by 5 bases; bases with no gene match: 11. CDR3 amino acids: CAWERGHSGETQYF. The CDR3 DNA is TGTGCCTGGGAAAGGGGGCATTCAGGGGAGACCCAGTACTTC.

The V call is TRBV3-1, the J call TRBJ2-1; D is unresolved. CDR1 LGHDT and CDR2 YNNKEL come from the germline V gene (reference sequence). CDR3 length: 18 amino acids. Trimming cost V 1 base and J 4 bases, with 20 bases left between them. The CDR3 spells CASSQGSGASLLYNEQFF. Here the CDR3 DNA reads TGTGCCAGCAGCCAAGGGTCCGGAGCCTCCCTGCTTTACAATGAGCAGTTCTTC.

The chain has TRBV20-1 and TRBJ2-1; D is possibly TRBD2 (6 bases). The CDR3 loop spans 15 amino acids. Germline V gene data show CDR1 as DFQATT and CDR2 as SNEGSKA (reference sequence). V shed 0 bases and J shed 6 bases, with 15 bases lying between them. CDR3 sequence reads: CSARDFGTFFNEQFF. DNA for the CDR3: TGCAGTGCTAGAGATTTCGGGACTTTCTTCAATGAGCAGTTCTTC.

The chain combines TRBV7-8 with TRBJ2-2; 10 bases agree with TRBD1. Looked up from germline, CDR1 is SGHVS and CDR2 is FQNEAQ. The CDR3 covers 20 residues. The J segment lost 2 bases and the V segment lost 5 bases, leaving 17 bases of the junction unmatched. DNA of the CDR3: TGTGCCAGCAGCGTTCCCCCAGCGGGACAGGGGACCCCTAACACCGGGGAGCTGTTTTTT. As protein: CASSVPPAGQGTPNTGELFF.

This clonotype came up a few times. The V gene is TRBV5-1, the J gene TRBJ2-2; D call uncertain. Trimming shortened V by 2 bases and J by 0 bases, and 8 bases separated the two germline ends. Germline loops: CDR1 SGHRS, CDR2 YFSETQ. CDR3 length equals 15 residues. The CDR3 here is CASSFRVPNTGELFF. The CDR3 DNA reads TGCGCCAGCAGCTTTAGGGTCCCGAACACCGGGGAGCTGTTTTTT.

This chain joins TRBV12-3 or TRBV12-4 and TRBJ2-1; TRBD2 agrees at 10 bases. The V and J ends lost 5 bases and 9 bases, in that order; junction bases with no gene match: 10. The CDR3 loop spans 15 amino acids. CDR3 residues: CASSMSGGAVGEQFF. CDR3 nucleotide sequence: TGTGCCAGCAGTATGAGCGGGGGGGCCGTGGGTGAGCAGTTCTTC.